The next 13 T cell receptor beta chains were all read from a single sample in a study of CD8+ T cells in alopecia areata. As the sequencing template, cDNA was produced by extracting RNA and reverse transcribing it. Sequencing used immunoSEQ multiplex PCR; TCRdb keeps in-frame clones, though not all of them. This sample has some 200,000 clones; about 56% occur once, and the top ten carry under 5%. Sequencing input: CD8+ T cells sorted from blood. These receptors were taken from a human donor in good health.

This clone showed up many times. The junction and the germline gene differ at one end; a read error may be behind it. The V and J genes are TRBV7-9 and TRBJ1-1; no clear D gene. The germline V gene encodes CDR1 SEHNR and CDR2 FQNEAQ (reference sequence). CDR3 length: 11 residues. The CDR3 loop is CASSLDTEAFF. Written as DNA, the CDR3 is TGTGCCAGCAGTTTAGACACTGAAGCTTTCTTT.

In this sample, this clone turned up a few times. The CDR3 coding sequence is TGTGCCAGTAGTATTCTGGCTGGGGGGAATCAGCCCCAGCATTTT. Translated: CASSILAGGNQPQHF. The genes are TRBV19 and TRBJ1-5, with D possibly TRBD1 on 5 matching bases. CDR1 LNHDA and CDR2 SQIVND come from the germline V gene (reference sequence). The V end was cut by 3 bases, the J end by 4 bases, with 13 bases between. The CDR3 covers 15 residues.

The V call is TRBV5-1, the J call TRBJ2-7; D remains unclear. CDR1 is SGHRS, CDR2 YFSETQ, per germline. There are 13 residues in the CDR3. Trimming took 0 bases from V and 2 from J, leaving 6 bases between them. The CDR3 sequence is CASSLGAAYEQYF. CDR3 bases: TGCGCCAGCAGCTTGGGGGCAGCCTACGAGCAGTACTTC.

V is TRBV7-9 and J is TRBJ2-7, with 10 bases that match TRBD1. The CDR3 extends over 15 amino acids. With V trimmed by 3 bases and J by 3 bases, 5 bases remained unmatched. The germline V gene has CDR1 SEHNR and CDR2 FQNEAQ (reference sequence). CDR3 residues: CASSFPGQGIYEQYF. The CDR3 region has the DNA TGTGCCAGCAGCTTTCCGGGACAGGGGATCTACGAGCAGTACTTC.

The genes are TRBV29-1 and TRBJ2-5, with a tentative D call TRBD2 (6 bases). CDR1 and CDR2 (germline): SQVTM, ANQGSEA. V dropped 3 bases and J dropped 5 bases, with 19 bases sitting between them. The CDR3 covers 15 residues. CDR3 region: CSVDQTSRTAETQYF. The CDR3 DNA reads as TGCAGCGTTGACCAAACTAGCCGGACTGCCGAGACCCAGTACTTC. Variable domain in full (rest from reference TRBV29-1 and TRBJ2-5): SAVISQKPSRDICQRGTSLTIQCQVDSQVTMMFWYRQQPGQSLTLIATANQGSEATYESGFVIDKFPISRPNLTFSTLTVSNMSPEDSSIYLCSVDQTSRTAETQYFGPGTRLLVL.

The chain links TRBV2 to TRBJ2-3, with 8 bases matching TRBD1. The CDR3 contains 15 residues. Germline assignment: CDR1 SNHLY and CDR2 FYNNEI. Trimming cost V 6 bases and J 1 base; bases outside gene matches: 6. The DNA of the CDR3 is TGTGCCAGCAGCCCCGGGACAGGACGCACAGATACGCAGTATTTT. The encoded protein is CASSPGTGRTDTQYF.

Comment on this clone: At one of its ends the junction is not consistent with the germline gene, which may arise from a read error. The rearrangement joins TRBV4-1 to TRBJ2-7; tentative D call: TRBD2 (5 bases). CDR3 length equals 16 residues. Looked up from germline, CDR1 is MGHRA and CDR2 is YSYEKL. The CDR3 DNA reads TGCACCAGCAGGCAGCGTGAGGGCGATCCTACCTACGAGCAGTACTTC. This codes for CTSRQREGDPTYEQYF.

This clone has more than one count but fewer than ten. The chain carries TRBV5-6 and TRBJ1-1; D is unclear. The CDR3 spans 13 residues. Germline V gives CDR1 SGHDT, CDR2 YYEEEE. The V end lost 3 bases, the J end lost 4 bases, and 10 bases lay between the germline ends. CDR3 nucleotides: TGTGCCAGCAGCTCGTGGGGAGGCACTGAAGCTTTCTTT. Amino acid sequence: CASSSWGGTEAFF.

This chain links TRBV5-4 with TRBJ2-3, with no clear D. V lost 5 bases and J 4 bases, leaving 8 bases between the germline ends. Germline loops: CDR1 SGHNT, CDR2 YYREEE (reference sequence). CDR3 length: 12 residues. The chain's CDR3 is CASSMPPDTQYF. CDR3 bases: TGTGCCAGCAGTATGCCCCCAGATACGCAGTATTTT.

The genes are TRBV7-6 and TRBJ1-1; unclear D gene. Looked up from germline, CDR1 is SGHVS and CDR2 is FNYEAQ. The V and J ends lost 1 base and 8 bases respectively, with 11 bases between them. The CDR3 is 13 amino acids. The CDR3 coding sequence is TGTGCCAGCAGCTTAGAACCCCTATGGGAAGCTTTCTTT. The encoded protein is CASSLEPLWEAFF. Drawing the rest from reference TRBV7-6 and TRBJ1-1, the complete variable domain is GAGVSQSPRYKVTKRGQDVALRCDPISGHVSLYWYRQALGQGPEFLTYFNYEAQQDKSGLPNDRFSAERPEGSISTLTIQRTEQRDSAMYRCASSLEPLWEAFFGQGTRLTVV.

The rearrangement uses TRBV27 and TRBJ2-7; 9 positions match TRBD1. V gave up 5 bases and J gave up 4 bases; unmatched junction bases: 12. This CDR3 is 16 amino acids long. Germline CDR1 reads MNHEY; CDR2 reads SMNVEV (reference sequence). DNA for the CDR3: TGTGCCAGCAGTGGGATCAGGACAGGGGCGGGGTACGAGCAGTACTTC. Translation gives CASSGIRTGAGYEQYF.

This clone came up a few times. The gene calls are TRBV5-1 and TRBJ1-2; the D gene is possibly TRBD1 (6 bases). CDR1 and CDR2 from the germline V gene are SGHRS and YFSETQ. V lost 1 base to trimming and J lost 4 bases, with 11 bases between them. CDR3 size: 14 residues. CDR3 nucleotides: TGCGCCAGCAGCTTGACAGGGCATGCCTATGGCTACACCTTC. Its translation is CASSLTGHAYGYTF.

The chain joins TRBV6-5 to TRBJ1-1; 7 nucleotides match TRBD1. The CDR3 is 11 residues long. Germline V gene sequence: CDR1 MNHEY, CDR2 SVGAGI. With V trimmed by 6 bases and J by 10 bases, 5 bases remained unmatched. The CDR3 reads CASRVQGIAFF. CDR3 DNA sequence: TGTGCCAGCAGGGTACAGGGGATAGCTTTCTTT.